This T cell receptor beta chain was identified in a study of blood T cell repertoires in COVID-19. About the study: Specimens from acute and convalescent COVID-19 originated in the United States, Italy and Spain.

TCRdb keeps only in-frame clones here, not all; method: immunoSEQ multiplex PCR. The data contain approximately 290,000 clones, approximately 83% of them singletons. This sequence was found in a woman in her 30s who had recovered from COVID-19. Sequenced: PBMCs or T cells enriched from blood (not recorded which).

The CDR3 here is CASSIDSGTGTEAFF. CDR3 bases: TGTGCCAGTAGTATAGATTCCGGGACAGGGACTGAAGCTTTCTTT. The J gene is TRBJ1-1, the V gene TRBV19; the match to TRBD1 covers 9 bases. The CDR3 is 15 amino acids. Germline-derived CDR1 and CDR2 are LNHDA and SQIVND (reference sequence). V was clipped by 0 bases and J by 5 bases; unmatched bases: 4. Full variable domain (outside the CDR3, taken from reference TRBV19 and TRBJ1-1): DGGITQSPKYLFRKEGQNVTLSCEQNLNHDAMYWYRQDPGQGLRLIYYSQIVNDFQKGDIAEGYSVSREKKESFPLTVTSAQKNPTAFYLCASSIDSGTGTEAFFGQGTRLTVV.